Listed below are T cell receptor beta chains from one sample, sequenced in a study of Tregs in tolerant kidney transplant recipients. Sequencing used immunoSEQ multiplex PCR; TCRdb keeps in-frame clones, though not all of them. The sample has approximately 81,000 clones; 91% are singletons. Sequences were derived from CD4+ T cells from blood (PBMCs), sampled 24 months after the transplant. The receptors here all came from a human patient who received a combined kidney and bone marrow transplant. The T cells may partly be graft donor cells. CDR3s include the opening cysteine and the closing phenylalanine or tryptophan. A D gene is named only where the DNA matches it firmly. Not all rows give a size; the values are once, few, many and, for expanded clones, a class.

TRBV19	TRBJ1-2	few	-	CASRATGNYGYTF	TGTGCCAGTCGGGCTACAGGGAACTATGGCTACACCTTC
TRBV7-9	TRBJ2-7	-	-	CASSLVGGTFYEQYF	TGTGCCAGCAGCTTAGTGGGGGGGACATTCTACGAGCAGTACTTC
TRBV14	TRBJ1-6	-	TRBD1	CASSPDRVSGFVSPLHF	TGTGCCAGCAGCCCGGACAGGGTTTCAGGATTCGTCTCACCCCTCCACTTT
TRBV7-9	TRBJ2-7	-	-	CASSLGRTLEDEQYF	TGTGCCAGCAGCTTAGGAAGGACGCTGGAGGACGAGCAGTACTTC
TRBV7-9	TRBJ2-6	few	-	CAGQTASGANVLTF	TGTGCCGGCCAAACAGCCTCTGGGGCCAACGTCCTGACTTTC
TRBV7-9	TRBJ2-7	-	-	CASSLGLGGYPYEQYF	TGTGCCAGCAGCTTAGGATTAGGCGGATACCCCTACGAGCAGTACTTC
TRBV21-1	TRBJ2-1	few	-	CASSERGGRWAYNEQFF	TGTGCCAGCAGCGAAAGGGGGGGGCGGTGGGCCTACAATGAGCAGTTCTTC
TRBV4-2	TRBJ2-3	-	TRBD1	CASSRPAGTGGRADTQYF	TGTGCCAGCAGCCGCCCGGCGGGGACAGGGGGCAGGGCAGATACGCAGTATTTT
TRBV11-3	TRBJ2-5	-	-	CASSLEGRQETQYF	TGTGCCAGCAGCTTAGAGGGGAGGCAAGAGACCCAGTACTTC
TRBV5-1	TRBJ2-1	-	TRBD2	CASSTGLAGRYNEQFF	TGCGCCAGCAGCACTGGACTAGCGGGGAGGTACAATGAGCAGTTCTTC
TRBV7-8	TRBJ2-1	-	TRBD2	CASSPLAGEIYNEQFF	TGTGCCAGCAGCCCCCTGGCGGGAGAGATCTACAATGAGCAGTTCTTC
TRBV18	TRBJ1-2	-	-	CASSRRLGGDDGYTF	TGTGCCAGCTCACGCCGCCTGGGGGGAGACGATGGCTACACCTTC
TRBV19	TRBJ2-2	-	TRBD2	CASSTRLAGEVHTGELFF	TGTGCCAGTAGTACCCGACTAGCGGGAGAGGTTCACACCGGGGAGCTGTTTTTT
TRBV29-1	TRBJ2-7	-	-	CSVVSLDRSYEQYF	TGCAGCGTTGTAAGTCTTGACAGATCCTACGAGCAGTACTTC
TRBV29-1	TRBJ2-7	-	-	CSADDRFISYEQYF	TGCAGCGCGGACGACAGGTTTATCTCCTACGAGCAGTACTTC
TRBV6-1	TRBJ2-5	-	TRBD2	CASSVVGGTYQETQYF	TGTGCCAGCAGTGTGGTCGGGGGGACGTACCAAGAGACCCAGTACTTC
TRBV18	TRBJ1-4	few	TRBD1	CASSTSTGVGEKLFF	TGTGCCAGCTCAACATCGACAGGGGTGGGTGAAAAACTGTTTTTT
TRBV2	TRBJ2-3	-	TRBD2	CAGGFGRGGPDTQYF	TGTGCCGGAGGGTTTGGGCGGGGGGGCCCAGATACGCAGTATTTT
TRBV5-1	TRBJ2-3	-	TRBD2	CASSAQLAGATDTQYF	TGCGCCAGCAGCGCCCAACTAGCGGGGGCGACAGATACGCAGTATTTT
TRBV5-1	TRBJ1-3	few	-	CASSATPDSLSGNTIYF	TGCGCCAGCAGCGCTACCCCCGACAGTCTCTCTGGAAACACCATATATTTT
TRBV9	TRBJ1-3	-	-	CASSSDSGHMSTIYF	TGTGCCAGCAGCTCTGATTCGGGACATATGAGCACCATATATTTT
TRBV12-5	TRBJ2-1	-	-	CASGNSGRSEQFF	TGTGCTAGTGGGAATTCAGGTCGTAGTGAGCAGTTCTTC
TRBV5-1	TRBJ2-2	-	TRBD2	CASSPIPRGGNTGELFF	TGCGCCAGCAGCCCTATCCCGCGGGGGGGGAACACCGGGGAGCTGTTTTTT